This T cell receptor beta chain appears in the sequencing data of a study of T cells in Graves' hyperthyroidism and ophthalmopathy (dated by TCRdb to about 2019). For the wider study: Peripheral blood was sampled at the time of initial diagnosis, prior to any treatment. To identify distinguishing TCR V-J signatures, a discovery cohort of roughly 100 patients was used, comprising 40 to 45 with Graves' ophthalmopathy and some 60 with stable Graves' hyperthyroidism. Prospective prediction of ophthalmopathy was tested in an independent validation cohort of 18 to 20 hyperthyroidism patients and 17 patients who later progressed to ophthalmopathy. The 80 to 100 discovery patients were randomly divided into training and test sets at a 7:3 ratio. The study also compared thyroid tissue and blood T-cell repertoires from a handful of Graves' hyperthyroidism patients. After sampling, hyperthyroidism patients received methimazole starting at 30 mg daily, and ophthalmopathy patients received high-dose intravenous methylprednisolone. The paper reports TCR Vbeta CDR3 sequencing of roughly 140 peripheral blood samples: under 45 ophthalmopathy, about 75 hyperthyroidism and around 17 progressor patients.

Ophthalmopathy patients had moderately to severely active disease, Clinical Activity Score of at least 3, NOSPECS grade of at least 4, and duration under 3 months. Exclusion was applied to patients with uncontrolled infections, other autoimmune diseases, pregnancy or lactation. Diagnoses relied on clinical symptoms, serum thyroxine and TRAb, thyroid ultrasound and orbital computed tomography. PBMCs were isolated from 7.5 to 10 ml of fresh peripheral blood by Ficoll-Paque density gradient centrifugation. Total RNA was extracted using Trizol reagent, and RNA quality was assessed on an Agilent 2100 Bioanalyzer. This clonotype has ten or more counts. There is no known antigen for this receptor. No much larger clonotype is one base removed from it; base qualities were not supplied. The TCR beta CDR3 regions were amplified from RNA transcripts. The TCR CDR3 was subjected to a first round of RT-PCR using the HTBI primer set and the Qiagen OneStep RT-PCR kit. Libraries were constructed in a second round of multiplex PCR, after which size selection and purification were performed. The libraries were sequenced on an Illumina HiSeq2000 using paired-end 100 bp reads. The paper's processing steps were these. Raw data were processed with SOAPnuke, discarding reads with adapters, uncalled bases, mean Phred below 15, or no exact constant-primer or identifier match. COPE v1.2.5 was used to merge the high-quality paired reads, and each unique nucleotide sequence was defined as a clonotype. MiTCR v1.1 was used to align clonotypes to the IMGT TRBV, TRBD and TRBJ reference segments. The analysis was restricted to V-J combinations with a frequency above 0.0001, which together covered just over 99% of the repertoires. A TCS score was defined as the ratio of F50 (clonal expansion) to E x V (chaos), with BLOSUM62-based TCRdist applied between CDR3 peptides within each V-J. Welch's t-statistics and random forest reduced around 550 V-J features to 13, which were used in a naive Bayes classifier (R e1071). TCRdb reprocessing: public reads trimmed at Q25 with fastp, clones called with MiXCR, in-frame beta chains kept. Each entry merges the rows of one CDR3 protein and shows their most common DNA and genes. These V and J calls derive from TCRdb rather than the authors' analysis. This sample comprises approximately 400,000 distinct CDR3 sequences, more than 13% of them detected only once. 25% to 30% of the sample is held by the ten biggest clonotypes.

Overall results and qualifications from the work: Sample size was not statistically predetermined, and investigators were not blinded to group allocation. In validation, the model predicted progression to ophthalmopathy a median of around 6.5 months before onset, with about 64% sensitivity and just under 75% specificity. A 13 V-J signature model separated ophthalmopathy from stable hyperthyroidism, with 87.88% sensitivity and roughly 81% specificity in cross-validation and 80%/75% in testing. Most expanded thyroid clonotypes (frequency above 0.001) were also detected in blood, suggesting blood repertoires may reflect thyroid immune responses.

The junction shows trimming of 0 bases on V and 2 bases on J, and the gene matches do not reach 3 bases of it. Looking up the germline V gene (reference sequence) yields CDR1 DFQATT and CDR2 SNEGSKA. The CDR3 spans 15 residues, from the cysteine through the phenylalanine. Solely the CDR3 DNA is kept, with 45 bases framed from the first base. Sequences were obtained from blood. The TCR sequence derives from a man in his fifties or sixties with Graves' ophthalmopathy. The chain is made from TRBV20-1 and TRBJ2-7, with 11 bases in between that match TRBD2. CDR3 protein: CSARDLAGGTYEQYF. The nucleotides read TGCAGTGCTAGAGACCTAGCGGGAGGAACCTACGAGCAGTACTTC.